The 8 T cell receptor beta chains below come from one sample, sequenced in a study of blood T cell repertoires in COVID-19. Profiled with immunoSEQ multiplex PCR; TCRdb holds only in-frame clones, not every one. Of 50,000 to 55,000 clones in the sample, approximately 85% were seen once. Sample: peripheral blood. These receptors came from a woman over 75 with acute or convalescent COVID-19.

This clone was seen a handful of times. The chain joins TRBV10-1 to TRBJ2-1, with 13 bases identical to TRBD2. The CDR3 consists of 13 residues. After removal of 7 bases from V and 11 bases from J, the junction contained 5 bases not matched to a gene. The germline V gene has CDR1 WNHNN and CDR2 SYGVQD (reference sequence). This chain's CDR3 is CASTGLAGAQQFF. The DNA of the CDR3 is TGCGCCAGCACCGGACTAGCGGGGGCCCAGCAGTTCTTC.

The J gene is TRBJ2-3, the V gene TRBV3-1 (or the pseudogene TRBV3-2); weak D call: TRBD1 (6 bases). Germline V gene lookup returns CDR1 LGHDT and CDR2 YNNKEL (reference sequence). The V and J ends lost 3 bases and 0 bases respectively, with 10 bases between them. The CDR3 has 15 amino acids. DNA of the CDR3: TGTGCCAGCAGCCAGGGGGCCGGTAGCACAGATACGCAGTATTTT. Protein: CASSQGAGSTDTQYF.

V gene TRBV7-2 combines with J gene TRBJ1-2; D remains unclear. V was pared by 8 bases and J by 5 bases, with 18 bases between. Germline V gene data show CDR1 as SGHTA and CDR2 as FQGNSA. CDR3 length: 14 residues. CDR3 protein: CASLLNGGPYGYTF. CDR3 bases: TGTGCCAGCCTCCTGAATGGCGGGCCGTATGGCTACACCTTC.

The rearrangement joins TRBV14 to TRBJ2-3; possibly TRBD2 for D (6 bases). This CDR3 is 17 amino acids long. The V and J ends lost 3 bases and 4 bases respectively, with 20 bases between them. Germline CDR1 and CDR2: SGHDN and FVKESK. DNA for the CDR3: TGTGCCAGCAGCCAGGGGAAGGGGTCCCCGGGGGCAGATACGCAGTATTTT. Translating it yields CASSQGKGSPGADTQYF.

The chain joins TRBV5-6 to TRBJ1-2, with 9 bases identical to TRBD1. V lost 5 bases, J lost 2 bases, and 4 bases stayed unmatched. CDR3 size: 14 residues. Germline V gene sequence: CDR1 SGHDT, CDR2 YYEEEE. This CDR3 reads CASSNRGLNYGYTF. CDR3 DNA: TGTGCCAGCAGTAACAGGGGGCTGAACTATGGCTACACCTTC.

The chain employs TRBV5-1 and TRBJ2-3, with 9 bases fitting TRBD2. V was pared by 6 bases and J by 5 bases, with 7 bases of the junction left unmatched. Per the germline V gene, CDR1 is SGHRS and CDR2 is YFSETQ. This CDR3 region has 14 residues. For the CDR3, the DNA is TGCGCCAGCATAGGTAGCGGGAGTAAAGATACGCAGTATTTT. It is translated as CASIGSGSKDTQYF.

This clone was detected only a few times. This chain links TRBV30 with TRBJ1-1, with D unresolved. Trimming pared 2 bases from V and 0 bases from J, leaving 7 bases between. CDR1 GTSNPN and CDR2 SVGIG come from the germline V gene (reference sequence). There are 13 residues in the CDR3. CDR3 residues: CAWSPQLNTEAFF. The CDR3 region has the DNA TGTGCCTGGAGTCCACAGCTGAACACTGAAGCTTTCTTT.

As DNA, the CDR3 is TGTGCCAGCAGCTTGGATGCGCCGCCCTACGAGCAGTACGTC. Its protein product is CASSLDAPPYEQYV. J is TRBJ2-7 and V is TRBV5-6, with D unresolved. This CDR3 contains 14 residues. Germline V gene data show CDR1 as SGHDT and CDR2 as YYEEEE. Trimming pared 0 bases from V and 2 bases from J, leaving 9 bases between.